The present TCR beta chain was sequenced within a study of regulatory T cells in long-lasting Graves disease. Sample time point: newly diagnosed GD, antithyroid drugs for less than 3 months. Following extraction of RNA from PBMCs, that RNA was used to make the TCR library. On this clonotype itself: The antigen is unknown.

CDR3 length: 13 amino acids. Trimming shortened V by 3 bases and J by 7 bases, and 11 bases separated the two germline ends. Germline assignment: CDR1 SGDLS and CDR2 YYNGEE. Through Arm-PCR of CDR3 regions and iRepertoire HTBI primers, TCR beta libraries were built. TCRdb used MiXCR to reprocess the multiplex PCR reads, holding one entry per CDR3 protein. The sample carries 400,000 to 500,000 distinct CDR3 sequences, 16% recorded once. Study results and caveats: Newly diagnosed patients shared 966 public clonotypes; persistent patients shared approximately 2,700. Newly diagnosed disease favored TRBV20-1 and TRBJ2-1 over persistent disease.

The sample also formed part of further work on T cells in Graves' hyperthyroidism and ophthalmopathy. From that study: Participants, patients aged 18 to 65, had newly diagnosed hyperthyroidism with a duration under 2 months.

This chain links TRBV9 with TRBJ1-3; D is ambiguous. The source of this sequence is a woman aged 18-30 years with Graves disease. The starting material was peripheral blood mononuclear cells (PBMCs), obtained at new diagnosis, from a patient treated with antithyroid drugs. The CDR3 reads CASSDLGRNTIYF. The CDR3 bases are TGTGCCAGCAGCGATCTAGGGCGGAACACCATATATTTT.